Listed below are T cell receptor beta chains from one sample, sequenced in a study of blood T cells in healthy people across ages. TCRdb re-called the 5' RACE reads with MiXCR, one entry per CDR3 protein. The table includes over 950,000 distinct CDR3 sequences, approximately 50% detected once. Sequences were obtained from blood. Receptor source: an older woman in good health. CDR3s include the opening cysteine and the closing phenylalanine or tryptophan. Each record gives: V gene, clone size, J gene, D gene, CDR3 protein, CDR3 DNA. The D gene is left open where the match is weak. Expanded clones get a size class; other rows say once, few or many, or leave the size out.

v_call: TRBV7-2; clone_size: many; j_call: TRBJ2-1; d_call: -; cdr3_aa: CASSRGLGDNEQFF; cdr3_nt: TGTGCCAGCAGCCGGGGCCTTGGCGACAATGAGCAGTTCTTC
v_call: TRBV7-2; clone_size: -; j_call: TRBJ2-4; d_call: -; cdr3_aa: CASSRSLGELNIQYF; cdr3_nt: TGTGCCAGCAGCAGGTCTCTAGGAGAGCTAAACATTCAGTACTTC
v_call: TRBV20-1; clone_size: -; j_call: TRBJ2-7; d_call: -; cdr3_aa: CSARDFSRAGGNYEQYF; cdr3_nt: TGCAGTGCTAGAGATTTCAGTCGTGCGGGCGGGAACTACGAGCAGTACTTC
v_call: TRBV5-1; clone_size: -; j_call: TRBJ2-3; d_call: TRBD1; cdr3_aa: CASSRDRPYTDTQYF; cdr3_nt: TGCGCCAGCAGCAGGGACAGGCCATACACAGATACGCAGTATTTT
v_call: TRBV11-2; clone_size: -; j_call: TRBJ1-2; d_call: -; cdr3_aa: CASSYPSRVGVGGYTF; cdr3_nt: TGTGCCAGCAGCTATCCTAGCCGGGTAGGAGTCGGTGGCTACACCTTC
v_call: TRBV14; clone_size: -; j_call: TRBJ2-7; d_call: -; cdr3_aa: CASSPGRGAIYEQYF; cdr3_nt: TGTGCCAGCAGCCCAGGTCGGGGGGCTATCTACGAGCAGTACTTC
v_call: TRBV20-1; clone_size: few; j_call: TRBJ1-1; d_call: -; cdr3_aa: CSARGGSVERGTEAFF; cdr3_nt: TGCAGTGCTAGAGGGGGGTCGGTAGAGCGGGGGACTGAAGCTTTCTTT
v_call: TRBV18; clone_size: few; j_call: TRBJ2-1; d_call: -; cdr3_aa: CASSPNGVEQFF; cdr3_nt: TGTGCCAGCTCACCCAACGGAGTGGAGCAGTTCTTC
v_call: TRBV10-3; clone_size: -; j_call: TRBJ2-7; d_call: -; cdr3_aa: CAIGQNYEQYF; cdr3_nt: TGTGCCATCGGCCAGAACTACGAGCAGTACTTC
v_call: TRBV5-1; clone_size: -; j_call: TRBJ2-7; d_call: -; cdr3_aa: CASSLVTGGQGDEQYF; cdr3_nt: TGCGCCAGCAGCTTGGTAACGGGAGGACAGGGTGACGAGCAGTACTTC
v_call: TRBV20-1; clone_size: -; j_call: TRBJ2-3; d_call: TRBD2; cdr3_aa: CSALRGGMADTQYF; cdr3_nt: TGCAGTGCTCTTCGGGGGGGAATGGCAGATACGCAGTATTTT
v_call: TRBV6-5; clone_size: -; j_call: TRBJ2-7; d_call: -; cdr3_aa: CASSPQGRNRNEQYF; cdr3_nt: TGTGCCAGCAGCCCACAGGGCAGGAATCGAAACGAGCAGTACTTC